The rows below give T cell receptor beta chains drawn from one sample of a study of OX40 agonist ivuxolimab in advanced cancers. The data were produced by immunoSEQ multiplex PCR, yet TCRdb's version contains in-frame clones alone and is incomplete. Of fewer than 85,000 clones listed, nearly 90% are singletons. Material: CD4+ or CD8+ T cells sorted from blood, obtained in a trial of the OX40 agonist ivuxolimab. These receptors all stem from an adult with an advanced solid tumor such as melanoma, head and neck, liver or kidney cancer. Each CDR3 is given with its conserved first and last residue. A D gene is named only where the DNA matches it firmly. Some rows have no size entry. The others give once, few or many, or a class for an expanded clone.

- TRBJ2-1 - TRBV28 TGTGCCAGCAGTTTTTTCGATGAGCAGTTCTTC CASSFFDEQFF
- TRBJ2-7 - TRBV6-5 TGTGCCAGCAGCCCTCAATCGTCAGTTTCCTACGAGCAGTACTTC CASSPQSSVSYEQYF
- TRBJ2-5 - TRBV6-5 TGTGCCAGCAGAGACTTCCAAGAGACCCAGTACTTC CASRDFQETQYF
- TRBJ1-1 - TRBV28 TGTGCCAGCACAACAGACAGAATCCCTGAAGCTTTCTTT CASTTDRIPEAFF
TRBD2 TRBJ2-1 - TRBV18 TGTGCCAGCTCACCAGGGAACGGGGGGGACAATGAGCAGTTCTTC CASSPGNGGDNEQFF
- TRBJ1-4 - TRBV6-1 TGTGCCAGCAGTGGGGCCAGGCCCAATGAAAAACTGTTTTTT CASSGARPNEKLFF
- TRBJ1-5 few TRBV19 TGTGCCAGTATGGGAGGGGGGGGTAGCAATCAGCCCCAGCATTTT CASMGGGGSNQPQHF
- TRBJ1-4 few TRBV14 TGTGCCAGCAGCCAAGAAGTCGGTAGACTGTTTTTT CASSQEVGRLFF
- TRBJ1-2 - TRBV7-2 TGTGCCAGCAGCTTATCCGGCTATGGCTACACCTTC CASSLSGYGYTF
- TRBJ1-2 - TRBV28 TGTGCCAGCAGCATTCTCCGGGACGCCTGGGTCTATGGCTACACCTTC CASSILRDAWVYGYTF
- TRBJ2-5 once TRBV14 TGTGCCAGCAGCCGTGGGGAGACCCAGTACTTC CASSRGETQYF
TRBD1 TRBJ1-6 - TRBV18 TGTGCCAGCTCACTACAGGGGAGGAATTCACCCCTCCACTTT CASSLQGRNSPLHF
- TRBJ2-2 - TRBV5-5 TGTGCCAGCAACCGGGGGCTGCTTGGCACCGGGGAGCTGTTTTTT CASNRGLLGTGELFF
- TRBJ2-7 - TRBV6-1 TGTGCCAGCAGGGTCGGTCCTTACCCCTACGAGCAGTACTTC CASRVGPYPYEQYF
- TRBJ1-2 - TRBV20-1 TGCAGTGCCCTAGCAGGGGATGGCTACACCTTC CSALAGDGYTF
TRBD1 TRBJ2-5 - TRBV11-2 TGTGCCAGCAGCTTTACAGGGGGCACCTCGGTCGAGACCCAGTACTTC CASSFTGGTSVETQYF
- TRBJ1-1 - TRBV6-1 TGTGCCAGCACCATGGCCCGGAACACTGAAGCTTTCTTT CASTMARNTEAFF
- TRBJ1-5 once TRBV5-1 TGCGCCAGCAGCTTGGAGCCAGCTTTTAATCAGCCCCAGCATTTT CASSLEPAFNQPQHF
- TRBJ1-2 - TRBV7-2 TGTGCCAGCAGCCCAGGTGGGGGGAACTATGGCTACACCTTC CASSPGGGNYGYTF
- TRBJ2-1 - TRBV28 TGTGCCAGCAGTCCCCTTGGCTCCTACAATGAGCAGTTCTTC CASSPLGSYNEQFF
- TRBJ1-4 few TRBV5-1 TGCGCCAGCAGCTTGGAGACAGCCCGATCTAATGAAAAACTGTTTTTT CASSLETARSNEKLFF
TRBD1 TRBJ1-4 once TRBV29-1 TGCAGCGTCGCAGGGGACAGGACTAATGAAAAACTGTTTTTT CSVAGDRTNEKLFF
TRBD2 TRBJ2-5 - TRBV7-8 TGTGCCAGCAGCCTAGCGGGGGGGGAAGAGACCCAGTACTTC CASSLAGGEETQYF
TRBD2 TRBJ2-7 - TRBV11-1 TGTGCCAGCAGCCACTTAGCGGGGTCCTACGAGCAGTACTTC CASSHLAGSYEQYF